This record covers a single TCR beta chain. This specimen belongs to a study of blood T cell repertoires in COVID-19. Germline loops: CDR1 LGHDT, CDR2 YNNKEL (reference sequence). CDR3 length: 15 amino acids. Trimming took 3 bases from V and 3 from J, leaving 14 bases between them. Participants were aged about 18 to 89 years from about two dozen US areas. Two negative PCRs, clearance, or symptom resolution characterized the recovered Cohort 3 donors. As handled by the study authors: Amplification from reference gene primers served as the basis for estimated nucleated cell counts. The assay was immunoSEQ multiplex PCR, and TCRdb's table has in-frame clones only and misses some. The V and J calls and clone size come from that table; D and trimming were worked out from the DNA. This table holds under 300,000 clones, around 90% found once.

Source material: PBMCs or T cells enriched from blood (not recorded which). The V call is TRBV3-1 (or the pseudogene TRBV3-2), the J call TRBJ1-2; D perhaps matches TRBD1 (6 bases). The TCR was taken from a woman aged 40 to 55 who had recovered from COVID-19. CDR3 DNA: TGTGCCAGCAGCCACCTTACAGGGAAAGACTATGGCTACACCTTC. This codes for CASSHLTGKDYGYTF.